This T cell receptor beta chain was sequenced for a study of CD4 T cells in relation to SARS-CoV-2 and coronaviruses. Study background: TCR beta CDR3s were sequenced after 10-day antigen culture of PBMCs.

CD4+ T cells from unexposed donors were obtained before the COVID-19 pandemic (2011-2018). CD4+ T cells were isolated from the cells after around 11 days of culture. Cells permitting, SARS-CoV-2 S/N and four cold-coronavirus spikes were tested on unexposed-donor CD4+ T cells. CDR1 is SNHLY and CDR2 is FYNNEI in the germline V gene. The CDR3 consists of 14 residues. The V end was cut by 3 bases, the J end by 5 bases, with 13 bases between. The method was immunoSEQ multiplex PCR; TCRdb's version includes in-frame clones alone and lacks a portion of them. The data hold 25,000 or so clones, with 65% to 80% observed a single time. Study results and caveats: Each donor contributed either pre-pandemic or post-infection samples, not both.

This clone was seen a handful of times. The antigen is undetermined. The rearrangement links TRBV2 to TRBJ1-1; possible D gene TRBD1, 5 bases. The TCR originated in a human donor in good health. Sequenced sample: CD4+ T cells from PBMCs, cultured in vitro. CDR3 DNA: TGTGCCAGCAGTGAGGGGGGGTTGATGACTGAAGCTTTCTTT. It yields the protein CASSEGGLMTEAFF.